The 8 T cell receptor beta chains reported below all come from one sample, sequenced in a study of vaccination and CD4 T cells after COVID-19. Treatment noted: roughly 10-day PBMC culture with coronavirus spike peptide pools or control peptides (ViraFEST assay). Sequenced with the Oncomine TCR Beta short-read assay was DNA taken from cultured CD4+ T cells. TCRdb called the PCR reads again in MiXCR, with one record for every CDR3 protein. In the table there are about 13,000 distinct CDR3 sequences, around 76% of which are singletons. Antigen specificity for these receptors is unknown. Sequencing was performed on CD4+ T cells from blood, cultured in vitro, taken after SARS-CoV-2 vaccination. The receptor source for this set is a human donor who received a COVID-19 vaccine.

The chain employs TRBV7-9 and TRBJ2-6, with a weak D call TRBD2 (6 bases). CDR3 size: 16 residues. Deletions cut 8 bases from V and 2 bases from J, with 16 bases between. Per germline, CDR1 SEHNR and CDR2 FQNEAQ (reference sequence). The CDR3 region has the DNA TGTGCCAGCTCCCGTGGGGGGAATGCTGGGGCCAACGTCCTGACTTTC. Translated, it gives CASSRGGNAGANVLTF.

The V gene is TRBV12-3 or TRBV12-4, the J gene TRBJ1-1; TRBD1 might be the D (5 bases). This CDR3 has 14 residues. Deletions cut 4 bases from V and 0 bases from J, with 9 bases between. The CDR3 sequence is CASSWGRLNTEAFF. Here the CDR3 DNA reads TGTGCCAGCAGTTGGGGCAGGCTGAACACTGAAGCTTTCTTT.

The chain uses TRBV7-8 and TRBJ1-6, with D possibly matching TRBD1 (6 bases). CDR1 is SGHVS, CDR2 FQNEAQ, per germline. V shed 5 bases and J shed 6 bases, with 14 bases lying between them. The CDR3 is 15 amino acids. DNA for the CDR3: TGTGCCAGCAGCGCGCCAACAGGGAGTAATTCACCCCTCCACTTT. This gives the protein CASSAPTGSNSPLHF.

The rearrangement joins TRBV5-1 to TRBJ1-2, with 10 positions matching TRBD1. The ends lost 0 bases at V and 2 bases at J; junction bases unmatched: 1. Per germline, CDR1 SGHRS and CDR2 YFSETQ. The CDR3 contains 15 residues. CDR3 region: CASSLGDRGNYGYTF. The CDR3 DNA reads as TGCGCCAGCAGCTTGGGGGACAGGGGAAACTATGGCTACACCTTC. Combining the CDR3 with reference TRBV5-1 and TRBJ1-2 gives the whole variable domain KAGVTQTPRYLIKTRGQQVTLSCSPISGHRSVSWYQQTPGQGLQFLFEYFSETQRNKGNFPGRFSGRQFSNSRSEMNVSTLELGDSALYLCASSLGDRGNYGYTFGSGTRLTVV.

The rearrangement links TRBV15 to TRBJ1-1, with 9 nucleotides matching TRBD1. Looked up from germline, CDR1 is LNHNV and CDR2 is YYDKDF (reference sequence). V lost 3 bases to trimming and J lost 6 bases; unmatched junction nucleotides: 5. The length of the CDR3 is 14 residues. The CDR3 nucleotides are TGTGCCACCAGCAGGAGACAGGGGGGTGCTGAAGCTTTCTTT. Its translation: CATSRRQGGAEAFF.

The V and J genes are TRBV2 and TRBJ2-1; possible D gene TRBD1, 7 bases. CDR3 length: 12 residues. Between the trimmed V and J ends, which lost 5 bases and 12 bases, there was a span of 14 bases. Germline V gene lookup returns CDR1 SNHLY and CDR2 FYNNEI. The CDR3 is CASSQTGEAQFF. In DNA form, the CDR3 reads TGTGCCAGCAGTCAAACAGGGGAGGCGCAGTTCTTC.

The CDR3 loop is CASSLAQQGVPNTGELFF. The CDR3 nucleotides are TGTGCCAGCAGCTTAGCCCAACAGGGGGTGCCGAACACCGGGGAGCTGTTTTTT. This chain uses TRBV7-7 with TRBJ2-2; 8 nucleotides match TRBD1. The V segment lost 0 bases and the J segment 0 bases; nucleotides outside the gene matches: 6. Germline assignment: CDR1 SSHAT and CDR2 FNYEAQ (reference sequence). The CDR3 is made up of 18 amino acids.

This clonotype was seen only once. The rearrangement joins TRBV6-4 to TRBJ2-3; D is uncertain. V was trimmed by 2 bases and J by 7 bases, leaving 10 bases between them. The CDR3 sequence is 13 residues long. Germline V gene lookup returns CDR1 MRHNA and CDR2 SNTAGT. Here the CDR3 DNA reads TGTGCCAGCAGTGACACGGGTTCAAATACGCAGTATTTT. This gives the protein CASSDTGSNTQYF.